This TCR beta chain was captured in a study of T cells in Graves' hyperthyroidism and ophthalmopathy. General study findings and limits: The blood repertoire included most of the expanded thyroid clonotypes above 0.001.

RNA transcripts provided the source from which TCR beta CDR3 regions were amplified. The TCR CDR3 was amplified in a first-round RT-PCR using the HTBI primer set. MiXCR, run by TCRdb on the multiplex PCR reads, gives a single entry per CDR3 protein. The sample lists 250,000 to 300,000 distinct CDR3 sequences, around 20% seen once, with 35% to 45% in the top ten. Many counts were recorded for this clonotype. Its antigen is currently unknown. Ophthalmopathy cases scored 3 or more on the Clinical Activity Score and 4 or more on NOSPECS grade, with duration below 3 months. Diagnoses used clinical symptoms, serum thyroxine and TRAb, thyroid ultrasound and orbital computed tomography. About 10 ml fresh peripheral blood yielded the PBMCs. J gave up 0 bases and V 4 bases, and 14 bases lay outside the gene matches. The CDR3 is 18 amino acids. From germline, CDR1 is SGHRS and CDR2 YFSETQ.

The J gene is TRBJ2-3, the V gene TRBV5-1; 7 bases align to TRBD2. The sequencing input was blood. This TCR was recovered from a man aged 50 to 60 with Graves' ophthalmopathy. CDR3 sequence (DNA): TGCGCCAGCAGCAGCTCTAGCGGCACCTACCTTAGCACAGATACGCAGTATTTT. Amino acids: CASSSSSGTYLSTDTQYF.